Included here is one TCR beta chain sequence, with context. Its antigen is as yet unknown. As the library was built, unique molecular identifiers were attached to individual cDNA molecules. TCRdb reanalysed the RACE reads using MiXCR and keeps one entry per CDR3 protein. This sample has about 180,000 distinct CDR3 sequences, with roughly 30% found just once. Per germline, CDR1 MNHNS and CDR2 SASEGT. The junction had 16 bases not matched to a gene; V was cut back by 7 bases and J by 1 base. The CDR3 contains 18 residues. The data were obtained in a study of human T cells and chemical hapten exposure. Background on the study: Subjects had 2% DPC placed on roughly 2 cm by roughly 2 cm of upper inner arm skin for sensitization. Study-level findings and limits: Those TCRs sitting above 1 in 1000 frequency stayed the same with DPC sensitization.

Indicated time point: pre-sensitization, week 0. The sample's treatment: therapeutic diphenylcyclopropenone sensitization with weekly scalp DPC. The source material was whole blood, sampled in connection with sensitization to the hapten diphenylcyclopropenone (DPC). This TCR came from a woman aged 30 to 39 with alopecia areata. Some clones in this sample may be carry-over from other donors' samples. This rearrangement joins TRBV6-1 to TRBJ1-5, with 7 bases identical to TRBD1. CDR3 nucleotide sequence: TGTGCCAGCATCCCCAACTCGGGGCAGACAGGGAGCAATCAGCCCCAGCATTTT. Translation gives CASIPNSGQTGSNQPQHF.